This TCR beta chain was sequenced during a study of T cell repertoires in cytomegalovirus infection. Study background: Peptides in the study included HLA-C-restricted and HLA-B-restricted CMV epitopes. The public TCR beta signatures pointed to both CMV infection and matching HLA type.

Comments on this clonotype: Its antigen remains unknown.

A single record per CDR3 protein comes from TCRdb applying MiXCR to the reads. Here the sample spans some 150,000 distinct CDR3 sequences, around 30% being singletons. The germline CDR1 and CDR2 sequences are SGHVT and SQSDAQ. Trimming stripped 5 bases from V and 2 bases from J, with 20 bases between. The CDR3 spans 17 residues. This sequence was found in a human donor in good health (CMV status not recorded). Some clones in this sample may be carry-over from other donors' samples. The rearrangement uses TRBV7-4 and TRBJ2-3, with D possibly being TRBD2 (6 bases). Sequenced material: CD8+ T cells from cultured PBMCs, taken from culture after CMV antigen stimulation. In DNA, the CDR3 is TGTGCCAGCAGCCCCGAAGCGAAGGAGGGATACACAGATACGCAGTATTTT. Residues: CASSPEAKEGYTDTQYF.